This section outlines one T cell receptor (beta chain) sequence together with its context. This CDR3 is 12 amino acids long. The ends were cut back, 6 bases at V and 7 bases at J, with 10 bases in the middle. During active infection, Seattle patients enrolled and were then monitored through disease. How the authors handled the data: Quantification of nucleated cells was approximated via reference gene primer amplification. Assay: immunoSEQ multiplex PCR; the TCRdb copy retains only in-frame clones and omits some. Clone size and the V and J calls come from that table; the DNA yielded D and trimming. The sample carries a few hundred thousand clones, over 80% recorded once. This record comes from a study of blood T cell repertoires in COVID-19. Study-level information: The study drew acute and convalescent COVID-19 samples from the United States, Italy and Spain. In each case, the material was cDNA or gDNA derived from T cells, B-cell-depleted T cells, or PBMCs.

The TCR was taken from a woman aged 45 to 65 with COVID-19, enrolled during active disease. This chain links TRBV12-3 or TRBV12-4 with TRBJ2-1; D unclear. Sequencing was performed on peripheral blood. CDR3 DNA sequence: TGTGCCAGCAGGCTGCTATGGAATGAGCAGTTCTTC. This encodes CASRLLWNEQFF.